One and the same sample provided the 31 T cell receptor beta chains below, sequenced in a study of blood T cell repertoires in COVID-19. Produced via immunoSEQ multiplex PCR; TCRdb's table is partial and in-frame only. The sample shows around 370,000 clones, over 80% of them seen only once. Source material: peripheral blood. Every receptor here comes from a woman aged 45 to 65 with COVID-19, enrolled during active disease.

The chain employs TRBV7-8 and TRBJ1-1; no clear D gene. Between the trimmed V and J ends, which lost 6 bases and 1 base, there was a span of 15 bases. This CDR3 has 15 amino acids. Germline V gives CDR1 SGHVS, CDR2 FQNEAQ. The CDR3 sequence is CASRQPGGGNTEAFF. For the CDR3, the DNA is TGTGCCAGCAGACAACCGGGTGGCGGGAACACTGAAGCTTTCTTT.

The CDR3 reads CASKGQGSTEAFF. The CDR3 DNA follows: TGTGCCAGCAAGGGACAGGGTTCCACTGAAGCTTTCTTT. The chain carries TRBV27 and TRBJ1-1; 9 bases line up with TRBD1. This CDR3 comprises 13 residues. The germline CDR1 and CDR2 sequences are MNHEY and SMNVEV (reference sequence). V was pared by 7 bases and J by 4 bases, with 4 bases of the junction left unmatched.

This clone was counted between two and nine times. The V and J genes are TRBV29-1 and TRBJ1-5, with D hard to call. The germline V gene encodes CDR1 SQVTM and CDR2 ANQGSEA. CDR3 size: 14 residues. Deletions cut 4 bases from V and 4 bases from J, with 14 bases between. The CDR3 loop is CSVASGNKNQPQHF. For the CDR3, the DNA is TGCAGCGTTGCTTCCGGGAATAAGAATCAGCCCCAGCATTTT.

The chain uses TRBV29-1 and TRBJ2-2; D call uncertain. CDR1 and CDR2 (germline): SQVTM, ANQGSEA. The CDR3 contains 17 residues. The V end was cut by 0 bases, the J end by 2 bases, with 16 bases between. The chain's CDR3 is CSVEDLVLKANTGELFF. CDR3 nucleotide sequence: TGCAGCGTTGAAGATCTAGTACTTAAAGCAAACACCGGGGAGCTGTTTTTT.

The chain joins TRBV5-6 to TRBJ1-2, with TRBD1 as a possible D gene (6 bases). Trimming removed 0 bases from V and 3 bases from J, with 12 bases in between. This CDR3 region has 15 residues. In germline, CDR1 is SGHDT, CDR2 YYEEEE. CDR3 sequence: CASSLGGRQYYGYTF. The DNA for the CDR3 is TGTGCCAGCAGCTTGGGGGGGCGACAGTACTATGGCTACACCTTC. Combining the CDR3 with reference TRBV5-6 and TRBJ1-2 gives the whole variable domain DAGVTQSPTHLIKTRGQQVTLRCSPKSGHDTVSWYQQALGQGPQFIFQYYEEEERQRGNFPDRFSGHQFPNYSSELNVNALLLGDSALYLCASSLGGRQYYGYTFGSGTRLTVV.

J is TRBJ2-2 and V is TRBV3-1 (or the pseudogene TRBV3-2); maybe TRBD2 (5 bases). The germline V gene encodes CDR1 LGHDT and CDR2 YNNKEL (reference sequence). The CDR3 is 14 residues long. V was clipped by 4 bases and J by 6 bases, with 12 bases between them. CDR3 DNA sequence: TGTGCCAGCAGCCCCCCGATGAGGGCCGGGGAGCTGTTTTTT. This translates into CASSPPMRAGELFF.

This clone was counted only a few times. The genes are TRBV30 and TRBJ1-5, with 11 bases fitting TRBD1. From germline, CDR1 is GTSNPN and CDR2 SVGIG (reference sequence). V shed 3 bases and J 6 bases; nucleotides not matched to a gene: 7. This CDR3 is built from 15 residues. The CDR3 spells CAWRAPGQGVQPQHF. The CDR3 coding sequence is TGTGCCTGGAGAGCCCCGGGACAGGGGGTTCAGCCCCAGCATTTT.

The chain couples TRBV2 to TRBJ2-1; TRBD2 matches at 9 bases. The germline CDR1 and CDR2 sequences are SNHLY and FYNNEI. J lost 10 bases, V lost 4 bases, and 2 bases had no gene match. The CDR3 is 12 residues long. CDR3 amino acids: CASSALAGEQFF. For the CDR3, the DNA is TGTGCCAGCAGTGCACTAGCGGGCGAGCAGTTCTTC.

V usage is TRBV2 and J usage is TRBJ2-7; TRBD2 might be the D (6 bases). The CDR3 length is 14 residues. V was trimmed by 7 bases and J by 0 bases, leaving 13 bases between them. Germline V gene data show CDR1 as SNHLY and CDR2 as FYNNEI. The chain's CDR3 is CASNVPGLSYEQYF. Written as DNA, the CDR3 is TGTGCCAGCAATGTGCCGGGACTCTCCTACGAGCAGTACTTC.

V is TRBV4-1 and J is TRBJ1-1, with D possibly TRBD1 on 5 matching bases. The CDR3 length is 14 residues. In germline, CDR1 is MGHRA, CDR2 YSYEKL. Trimming stripped 2 bases from V and 3 bases from J, with 10 bases between. This CDR3 reads CASSQRGPDTEAFF. In DNA form, the CDR3 reads TGCGCCAGCAGCCAAAGGGGTCCGGACACTGAAGCTTTCTTT.

The rearrangement links TRBV2 to TRBJ2-3; 8 bases line up with TRBD1. V shed 4 bases, J shed 3 bases, and the junction held 6 bases outside the gene matches. The length of the CDR3 is 15 residues. Per the germline V gene, CDR1 is SNHLY and CDR2 is FYNNEI. The CDR3 protein is CASSGRTGTTDTQYF. DNA of the CDR3: TGTGCCAGCAGTGGACGGACAGGGACGACAGATACGCAGTATTTT.

V is TRBV15 and J is TRBJ1-1, with D maybe TRBD1 (5 bases). In germline, CDR1 is LNHNV, CDR2 YYDKDF (reference sequence). CDR3 size: 16 residues. Between the trimmed V and J ends, which lost 8 bases and 0 bases, there was a span of 19 bases. The CDR3 is CATGQGTLLVNTEAFF. The CDR3 nucleotides read TGTGCCACCGGGCAGGGAACCCTTCTCGTGAACACTGAAGCTTTCTTT.

The V call is TRBV13, the J call TRBJ2-3, with D possibly matching TRBD1 (7 bases). Trimming left V 4 bases short and J 2 bases short, with 13 bases between. The germline V gene encodes CDR1 PRHDT and CDR2 FYEKMQ (reference sequence). This CDR3 spans 15 amino acids. CDR3: CASSSAGQSTDTQYF. The CDR3 DNA reads TGTGCCAGCAGCTCGGCGGGACAGTCCACAGATACGCAGTATTTT. Drawing the rest from reference TRBV13 and TRBJ2-3, the complete variable domain is AAGVIQSPRHLIKEKRETATLKCYPIPRHDTVYWYQQGPGQDPQFLISFYEKMQSDKGSIPDRFSAQQFSDYHSELNMSSLELGDSALYFCASSSAGQSTDTQYFGPGTRLTVL.

The chain recombines TRBV28 with TRBJ2-5, with 11 bases aligning to TRBD2. The CDR3 is 16 residues long. The germline CDR1 and CDR2 sequences are MDHEN and SYDVKM. V lost 8 bases to trimming and J lost 5 bases; unmatched junction nucleotides: 13. The CDR3 region is CASLAGGPTLWETQYF. In DNA, the CDR3 is TGTGCCAGCTTAGCGGGAGGGCCTACCTTGTGGGAGACCCAGTACTTC.

In this sample, this clone turned up once. J is TRBJ2-7 and V is TRBV6-1, with D maybe TRBD2 (5 bases). Germline loops: CDR1 MNHNS, CDR2 SASEGT. Between the trimmed V and J ends, which lost 2 bases and 2 bases, there was a span of 13 bases. This CDR3 region has 15 residues. CDR3 coding DNA: TGTGCCAGCAGTGAAAGAACGGAGGATCCCTACGAGCAGTACTTC. Translated, it gives CASSERTEDPYEQYF.

V usage is TRBV2 and J usage is TRBJ2-3; no definite D call. The CDR3 runs 14 residues. V was clipped by 7 bases and J by 0 bases, with 11 bases between them. Germline V gene lookup returns CDR1 SNHLY and CDR2 FYNNEI. The CDR3 spells CASKTATSTDTQYF. The CDR3 nucleotides read TGTGCCAGCAAAACTGCGACTAGCACAGATACGCAGTATTTT. The entire variable domain, with the rest obtained from reference TRBV2 and TRBJ2-3, is as follows: EPEVTQTPSHQVTQMGQEVILRCVPISNHLYFYWYRQILGQKVEFLVSFYNNEISEKSEIFDDQFSVERPDGSNFTLKIRSTKLEDSAMYFCASKTATSTDTQYFGPGTRLTVL.

This rearrangement joins TRBV5-1 to TRBJ2-2; 11 bases are a match to TRBD2. The ends lost 3 bases at V and 5 bases at J; junction bases unmatched: 12. Germline loops: CDR1 SGHRS, CDR2 YFSETQ. The CDR3 is 18 residues long. The CDR3, as DNA: TGCGCCAGCAGCTATTCCGGGACTAGCGGCCGGGGGACCGGGGAGCTGTTTTTT. It yields the protein CASSYSGTSGRGTGELFF.

This rearrangement joins TRBV9 to TRBJ2-5; 7 nucleotides align to TRBD1. V lost 2 bases and J lost 5; bases outside the gene matches: 6. Germline V gene sequence: CDR1 SGDLS, CDR2 YYNGEE. This CDR3 has 14 residues. The CDR3, as DNA: TGTGCCAGCAGCGTGAGGGGGCGAGGGGAGACCCAGTACTTC. Translated: CASSVRGRGETQYF.

The rearrangement uses TRBV18 and TRBJ2-7, with 7 bases fitting TRBD1. The CDR3 runs 14 residues. CDR1 KGHSH and CDR2 LQKENI come from the germline V gene. After removal of 3 bases from V and 4 bases from J, the junction contained 6 bases not matched to a gene. The DNA for the CDR3 is TGTGCCAGCTCACCTCCTGGGACAGATTACGAGCAGTACTTC. Its protein product is CASSPPGTDYEQYF.

This rearrangement joins TRBV6-2 or TRBV6-3 to TRBJ1-5; D gene ambiguous. CDR1 is MNHEY and CDR2 is SVGEGT in the germline V gene. The CDR3 loop spans 12 amino acids. V gave up 6 bases and J gave up 6 bases, with 9 bases separating them. In DNA form, the CDR3 reads TGTGCCAGCAGCCAAGGAGTTCAGCCCCAGCATTTT. Translating it yields CASSQGVQPQHF.

The chain employs TRBV7-3 and TRBJ1-1, with 7 bases identical to TRBD1. V lost 5 bases to trimming and J lost 4 bases; unmatched junction nucleotides: 16. This CDR3 is built from 17 residues. Germline V lookup: CDR1 SGHTA, CDR2 FQGTGA. CDR3 in amino acids: CASSTRPPTGFSTEAFF. CDR3 nucleotides: TGTGCCAGCAGCACTCGCCCGCCGACAGGGTTTTCCACTGAAGCTTTCTTT.

The genes are TRBV7-6 and TRBJ2-7, with 9 bases fitting TRBD2. J gave up 1 base and V 0 bases, and 4 bases lay outside the gene matches. CDR3 size: 16 residues. The V gene's germline CDR1 is SGHVS and CDR2 FNYEAQ. The CDR3 is CASSLATAGGSYEQYF. The CDR3 coding sequence is TGTGCCAGCAGCTTAGCTACGGCGGGAGGGTCCTACGAGCAGTACTTC.

DNA of the CDR3: TGTGCCAGCAGCGTACAGGGATTAGGCTACACCTTC. It translates to CASSVQGLGYTF. The rearrangement links TRBV9 to TRBJ1-2, with a weak D call TRBD1 (5 bases). CDR1 and CDR2 (germline): SGDLS, YYNGEE. V was cut by 1 base and J by 8 bases, with 9 bases left in between. CDR3 length: 12 residues.

The chain employs TRBV9 and TRBJ2-1, with 10 bases aligning to TRBD2. The J segment lost 9 bases and the V segment lost 1 base, leaving 7 bases of the junction unmatched. CDR1 and CDR2 (germline): SGDLS, YYNGEE. This CDR3 is 15 amino acids long. This chain's CDR3 is CASSVLLAGGSEQFF. The CDR3 coding sequence is TGTGCCAGCAGCGTATTGTTAGCGGGAGGAAGTGAGCAGTTCTTC.

The rearrangement joins TRBV6-4 to TRBJ1-1, with 9 bases matching TRBD1. Germline V gene data show CDR1 as MRHNA and CDR2 as SNTAGT. This CDR3 region has 14 residues. Germline trimming cut 6 bases from V and 4 bases from J; bases unmatched to any gene: 6. This CDR3 is CASRDRGGGTEAFF. The CDR3 DNA follows: TGTGCCAGCAGGGACAGGGGAGGGGGCACTGAAGCTTTCTTT.

A remark on this clone: Other DNA sequences of this sample code for an identical CDR3. As DNA, the CDR3 is TGCGCCAGCAGCTTGGCGGGGTATGGCTACACCTTC. Translation: CASSLAGYGYTF. V and J are TRBV5-1 and TRBJ1-2; D gene ambiguous. The V and J ends lost 0 bases and 5 bases respectively, with 5 bases between them. This CDR3 has 12 amino acids. Germline-derived CDR1 and CDR2 are SGHRS and YFSETQ.

The chain joins TRBV4-3 to TRBJ2-3; 8 nucleotides match TRBD2. The CDR3 sequence is 17 residues long. Germline-derived CDR1 and CDR2 are LGHNA and YSLEER. V was pared by 0 bases and J by 1 base, with 6 bases of the junction left unmatched. The CDR3 sequence is CASSQDVRAGGTDTQYF. As DNA, the CDR3 is TGCGCCAGCAGCCAAGACGTCAGAGCGGGAGGCACAGATACGCAGTATTTT.

This clone was counted once. The chain has TRBV19 and TRBJ2-1; D perhaps matches TRBD2 (5 bases). The V end lost 10 bases, the J end lost 4 bases, and 14 bases lay between the germline ends. From germline, CDR1 is LNHDA and CDR2 SQIVND (reference sequence). The CDR3 sequence is 13 residues long. The CDR3 nucleotides read TGTGCCACCCGGACGGGAATATACAATGAGCAGTTCTTC. Its translation: CATRTGIYNEQFF.

The chain links TRBV19 to TRBJ2-2, with 8 bases aligning to TRBD2. This CDR3 has 16 residues. After removal of 1 base from V and 1 base from J, the junction contained 2 bases not matched to a gene. Germline V gene sequence: CDR1 LNHDA, CDR2 SQIVND (reference sequence). CDR3 loop: CASSIGRGGNTGELFF. The CDR3 bases are TGTGCCAGTAGTATAGGCCGGGGGGGGAACACCGGGGAGCTGTTTTTT.

V and J are TRBV5-8 and TRBJ2-1; the D gene is possibly TRBD2 (6 bases). The CDR3 extends over 15 amino acids. Trimming left V 4 bases short and J 0 bases short, with 11 bases between. Germline CDR1 is SGHTS and CDR2 is YDEGEE. The CDR3 DNA is TGTGCCAGCAGCCAGAGCGGGTTCTCCTACAATGAGCAGTTCTTC. Encoded protein: CASSQSGFSYNEQFF.

The chain is built from TRBV4-1 and TRBJ1-1; TRBD1 agrees at 11 bases. V lost 2 bases to trimming and J lost 5 bases; unmatched junction nucleotides: 4. The CDR3 sequence is 15 residues long. Per the germline V gene, CDR1 is MGHRA and CDR2 is YSYEKL. In DNA, the CDR3 is TGCGCCAGCAGCCAACCGGACAGGGGGCGGACTGAAGCTTTCTTT. Translation: CASSQPDRGRTEAFF.